Presented here are 8 T cell receptor beta chains from one specimen sequenced in a study of shared clonotypes between healthy human individuals. Here immunoSEQ multiplex PCR was the method, and the copy in TCRdb shows in-frame clones only, minus some. The data hold some 2,100,000 clones, with approximately 94% observed a single time. CD45RO-negative, CCR7-positively selected cells formed the naive CD8 fraction, excluding terminally differentiated effector memory CD45RA+ cells. The sample was naive CD8+ T cells from PBMCs. Source of these receptors: a man aged 18 to 30 in good health. Some clones in this sample may be carry-over from other donors' samples.

V and J are TRBV25-1 and TRBJ1-4, with 9 nucleotides matching TRBD1. The V segment lost 2 bases and the J segment 6 bases; nucleotides outside the gene matches: 4. Germline V gene sequence: CDR1 MGHDK, CDR2 SYGVNS. The CDR3 is 15 amino acids. The CDR3 DNA is TGTGCCAGCAGTGAACGACAGGGGGTTGATGAAAAACTGTTTTTT. Its translation is CASSERQGVDEKLFF.

Note on this clone: Other DNA sequences of this sample code for an identical CDR3. The chain has TRBV19 and TRBJ2-7; 13 bases line up with TRBD2. Germline CDR1 is LNHDA and CDR2 is SQIVND (reference sequence). The V and J ends lost 5 bases and 4 bases, in that order; junction bases with no gene match: 8. This CDR3 has 16 residues. CDR3 nucleotides: TGTGCCAGTAGTCCCCGGACTAGCGGGAGCCTATACGAGCAGTACTTC. Translation gives CASSPRTSGSLYEQYF.

V is TRBV6-5 and J is TRBJ2-1; 14 positions match TRBD2. The V gene end was trimmed by 6 bases and the J gene end by 12 bases; junction bases not matched to a gene: 10. The germline CDR1 and CDR2 sequences are MNHEY and SVGAGI. CDR3 length: 15 amino acids. The CDR3 bases are TGTGCCAGCAGGCTGGGACTAGCGGGAGCCCATGGGCAGTTCTTC. As protein: CASRLGLAGAHGQFF.

This clone was seen a single time. The CDR3 loop is CSVEGRGGRDEQFF. DNA for the CDR3: TGCAGCGTTGAAGGGCGTGGGGGCCGCGATGAGCAGTTCTTC. V usage is TRBV29-1 and J usage is TRBJ2-1; possibly TRBD1 for D (6 bases). CDR3 length: 14 amino acids. Trimming took 1 base from V and 8 from J, leaving 15 bases between them. From germline, CDR1 is SQVTM and CDR2 ANQGSEA.

This chain links TRBV11-2 with TRBJ2-3, with 7 bases that match TRBD1. Germline loops: CDR1 SGHAT, CDR2 FQNNGV. There are 15 residues in the CDR3. Trimming took 1 base from V and 5 from J; bases not matched to a gene: 6. As DNA, the CDR3 is TGTGCCAGCAGCTTAGTAGGGGGCGAAGGAGATACGCAGTATTTT. Translating gives CASSLVGGEGDTQYF.

The genes are TRBV27 and TRBJ2-7, with D possibly matching TRBD1 (5 bases). Trimming took 1 base from V and 5 from J, leaving 9 bases between them. From germline, CDR1 is MNHEY and CDR2 SMNVEV (reference sequence). The CDR3 is made up of 13 amino acids. This CDR3 reads CASSLLMGHEQYF. CDR3 coding DNA: TGTGCCAGCAGTTTATTGATGGGGCACGAGCAGTACTTC.

For this clone: At one end, the junction sequence differs from germline, possibly due to a read error. This sequence joins TRBV7-9 and TRBJ2-7; D gene uncertain. CDR3 length equals 12 residues. CDR1 is SEHNR, CDR2 FQNEAQ, per germline (reference sequence). The CDR3 region has the DNA TGTGCCAGCAGTTCCTCTCTCGGACCGGTATTCTTC. This sequence encodes CASSSSLGPVFF.

This chain links TRBV11-2 with TRBJ2-1; 7 positions match TRBD2. V dropped 5 bases and J dropped 2; count of bases not matched to a gene: 9. The CDR3 contains 16 residues. Germline V gene lookup returns CDR1 SGHAT and CDR2 FQNNGV. CDR3 sequence reads: CASSPGLAVPYNEQFF. CDR3 coding DNA: TGTGCCAGCAGCCCCGGGCTAGCGGTCCCCTACAATGAGCAGTTCTTC.